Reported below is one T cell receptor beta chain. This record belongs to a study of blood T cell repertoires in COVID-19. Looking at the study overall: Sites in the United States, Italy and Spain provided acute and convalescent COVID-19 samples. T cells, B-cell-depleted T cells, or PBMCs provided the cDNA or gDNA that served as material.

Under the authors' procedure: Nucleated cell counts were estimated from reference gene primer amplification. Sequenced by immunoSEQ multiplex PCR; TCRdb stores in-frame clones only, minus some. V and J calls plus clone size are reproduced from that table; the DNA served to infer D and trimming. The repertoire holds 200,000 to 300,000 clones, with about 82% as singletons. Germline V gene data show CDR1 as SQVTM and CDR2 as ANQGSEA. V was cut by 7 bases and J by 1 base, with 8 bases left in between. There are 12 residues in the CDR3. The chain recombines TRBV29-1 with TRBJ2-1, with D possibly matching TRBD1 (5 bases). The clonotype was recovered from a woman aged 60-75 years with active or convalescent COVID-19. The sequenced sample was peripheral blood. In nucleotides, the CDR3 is TGCAGCGGCAAGGGGTCCTACAATGAGCAGTTCTTC. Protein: CSGKGSYNEQFF.